What follows are 22 T cell receptor beta chains derived from one specimen sequenced in a study of T cell responses to AZD1222 COVID-19 vaccine. Some clones are missing from TCRdb's copy, which holds only in-frame ones; the method was immunoSEQ multiplex PCR. The table has about 130,000 clones, about 90% seen once; the top ten hold under 7%. The specimen comprised peripheral blood, sampled on day 0 of AZD1222 vaccination. The receptors stem from an adult in good health.

The chain uses TRBV25-1 and TRBJ2-5; 7 positions agree with TRBD1. V shed 3 bases, J shed 3 bases, and the junction held 10 bases outside the gene matches. The V gene's germline CDR1 is MGHDK and CDR2 SYGVNS. The CDR3 length is 16 residues. The CDR3 protein is CASSDSLDRVKETQYF. CDR3 bases: TGTGCCAGCAGTGATTCCCTCGACAGGGTTAAAGAGACCCAGTACTTC.

This clone was seen a few times. The chain has TRBV7-2 and TRBJ2-5; no reliable D call. The CDR3 covers 13 residues. Germline CDR1 SGHTA, CDR2 FQGNSA. The V end lost 4 bases, the J end lost 1 base, and 7 bases lay between the germline ends. This CDR3 is CASSSYPQETQYF. The CDR3 region has the DNA TGTGCCAGCAGCTCTTATCCCCAAGAGACCCAGTACTTC.

This clone was recorded once. The chain is built from TRBV28 and TRBJ2-7; possibly TRBD1 or TRBD2 for D (6 bases each). CDR1 MDHEN and CDR2 SYDVKM come from the germline V gene. The CDR3 runs 13 residues. With 7 bases removed from V and 6 bases from J, the gap between germline ends came to 16 bases. CDR3 sequence reads: CASIRGQGGEQYF. The CDR3 DNA sequence: TGTGCCAGCATTCGGGGGCAGGGAGGCGAGCAGTACTTC.

This clone was observed a few times. CDR3 sequence (DNA): TGTGCCAGCAGTTCCACTACAGCAACTAATGAAAAACTGTTTTTT. Amino acid sequence: CASSSTTATNEKLFF. The chain joins TRBV28 to TRBJ1-4; D gene unclear. The CDR3 has 15 amino acids. V was clipped by 4 bases and J by 0 bases, with 9 bases between them. Germline V gene sequence: CDR1 MDHEN, CDR2 SYDVKM.

This sequence joins TRBV2 and TRBJ2-3; unclear D gene. Germline-derived CDR1 and CDR2 are SNHLY and FYNNEI. The CDR3 covers 15 residues. Trimming stripped 3 bases from V and 2 bases from J, with 12 bases between. CDR3 amino acids: CASSDGRVHTDTQYF. CDR3 in DNA: TGTGCCAGCAGTGACGGACGGGTTCACACAGATACGCAGTATTTT.

The chain recombines TRBV6-2 or TRBV6-3 with TRBJ1-6; no clear D gene. Germline V gene data show CDR1 as MNHEY and CDR2 as SVGEGT. The CDR3 totals 14 residues. The V end lost 2 bases, the J end lost 7 bases, and 9 bases lay between the germline ends. The CDR3 DNA sequence: TGTGCCAGCAGTTACCGGAGGGAAAATTCACCCCTCCACTTT. This codes for CASSYRRENSPLHF.

In this sample, this clone turned up a few times. The rearrangement uses TRBV7-9 and TRBJ1-4; D unclear. Germline CDR1 reads SEHNR; CDR2 reads FQNEAQ (reference sequence). Trimming pared 2 bases from V and 0 bases from J, leaving 7 bases between. This CDR3 spans 15 amino acids. The CDR3 sequence is CASSLSSATNEKLFF. CDR3 nucleotide sequence: TGTGCCAGCAGCTTATCTTCGGCAACTAATGAAAAACTGTTTTTT.

J is TRBJ2-7 and V is TRBV15, with D uncertain. The germline V gene has CDR1 LNHNV and CDR2 YYDKDF (reference sequence). The CDR3 extends over 13 amino acids. V dropped 0 bases and J dropped 3 bases, with 6 bases sitting between them. As DNA, the CDR3 is TGTGCCACCAGCAGAGATAATGGCTACGAGCAGTACTTC. Its protein product is CATSRDNGYEQYF.

V and J are TRBV27 and TRBJ1-6; a weak D match, TRBD1 (5 bases). The CDR3 is 15 amino acids. Germline assignment: CDR1 MNHEY and CDR2 SMNVEV (reference sequence). Trimming removed 2 bases at V and 10 bases at J, with 15 bases between. The CDR3 reads CASSLAGQVGSPLHF. The CDR3 DNA sequence: TGTGCCAGCAGTTTAGCGGGGCAGGTAGGCTCACCCCTCCACTTT.

This clone was seen once. The chain recombines TRBV6-2 or TRBV6-3 with TRBJ1-2, with TRBD1 matching over 9 bases. The CDR3 is 14 residues long. Germline assignment: CDR1 MNHEY and CDR2 SVGEGT. V was clipped by 2 bases and J by 6 bases; unmatched bases: 4. This CDR3 is CASSYRTGANGYTF. DNA for the CDR3: TGTGCCAGCAGTTACCGGACAGGGGCCAATGGCTACACCTTC.

The V call is TRBV5-4, the J call TRBJ1-2, with a weak D call TRBD1 (5 bases). The CDR3 runs 14 residues. V dropped 0 bases and J dropped 3 bases, with 9 bases sitting between them. In germline, CDR1 is SGHNT, CDR2 YYREEE (reference sequence). The CDR3 DNA sequence: TGTGCCAGCAGCTTGGCAGGGAGGGACTATGGCTACACCTTC. This translates into CASSLAGRDYGYTF.

V usage is TRBV11-3 and J usage is TRBJ1-5; tentative D call: TRBD1 (5 bases). The CDR3 totals 14 residues. Germline V gene lookup returns CDR1 SGHNT and CDR2 YENEEA. Trimming left V 2 bases short and J 3 bases short, with 8 bases between. Here the CDR3 reads CASSLQGSNQPQHF. CDR3 bases: TGTGCCAGCAGCTTACAGGGTTCCAATCAGCCCCAGCATTTT. Using reference TRBV11-3 and TRBJ1-5 for the parts outside the CDR3, the full variable domain is EAGVVQSPRYKIIEKKQPVAFWCNPISGHNTLYWYLQNLGQGPELLIRYENEEAVDDSQLPKDRFSAERLKGVDSTLKIQPAELGDSAVYLCASSLQGSNQPQHFGDGTRLSIL.

The chain has TRBV5-1 and TRBJ2-1; 11 bases align to TRBD2. V gave up 5 bases and J gave up 3 bases; unmatched junction bases: 4. CDR1 is SGHRS, CDR2 YFSETQ, per germline. The CDR3 runs 15 residues. CDR3 DNA sequence: TGCGCCAGCAGTTTCGGGACTAGCGGCTACAATGAGCAGTTCTTC. The encoded protein is CASSFGTSGYNEQFF.

The chain is built from TRBV11-2 and TRBJ2-5, with D hard to call. The CDR3 has 12 residues. Germline V gene sequence: CDR1 SGHAT, CDR2 FQNNGV. The germline V and J ends were trimmed by 4 bases and 5 bases, with 8 bases remaining between them. Written as DNA, the CDR3 is TGTGCCAGCAGCTGGGTTGAGGAGACCCAGTACTTC. Protein product: CASSWVEETQYF.

CDR3 sequence reads: CASSLVSGNVYEQYF. For the CDR3, the DNA is TGCGCCAGCAGCTTGGTCTCCGGGAATGTCTACGAGCAGTACTTC. J is TRBJ2-7 and V is TRBV5-1, with a weak D call TRBD2 (5 bases). CDR3 length: 15 residues. Trimming stripped 0 bases from V and 3 bases from J, with 13 bases between. Germline V gene lookup returns CDR1 SGHRS and CDR2 YFSETQ.

V and J are TRBV6-5 and TRBJ2-3; weak D call: TRBD1 (6 bases). The germline V gene encodes CDR1 MNHEY and CDR2 SVGAGI. Trimming removed 6 bases at V and 3 bases at J, with 16 bases between. The CDR3 is made up of 15 amino acids. Written as DNA, the CDR3 is TGTGCCAGCAGGGGGGCCCCATTAAGGACAGATACGCAGTATTTT. Its translation: CASRGAPLRTDTQYF.

This clone was found a few times. V is TRBV13 and J is TRBJ1-6; 7 positions agree with TRBD1. The CDR3 runs 16 residues. Germline V lookup: CDR1 PRHDT, CDR2 FYEKMQ (reference sequence). V lost 2 bases and J lost 0; bases outside the gene matches: 1. In nucleotides, the CDR3 is TGTGCCAGCAGCTTACAGGGGGGCTCCTATAATTCACCCCTCCACTTT. Translated, it gives CASSLQGGSYNSPLHF.

This chain joins TRBV7-3 and TRBJ2-3, with 9 bases lining up with TRBD2. The CDR3 contains 15 residues. Germline loops: CDR1 SGHTA, CDR2 FQGTGA. V gave up 4 bases and J gave up 2 bases; unmatched junction bases: 4. CDR3 bases: TGTGCCAGCAGCTCGGGACTAGCCCTCACAGATACGCAGTATTTT. Translating gives CASSSGLALTDTQYF. The full variable domain, its missing parts supplied by reference TRBV7-3 and TRBJ2-3, is GAGVSQTPSNKVTEKGKYVELRCDPISGHTALYWYRQSLGQGPEFLIYFQGTGAADDSGLPNDRFFAVRPEGSVSTLKIQRTERGDSAVYLCASSSGLALTDTQYFGPGTRLTVL.

J is TRBJ1-1 and V is TRBV18, with TRBD1 identical over 8 bases. CDR3 length: 13 amino acids. J was trimmed by 4 bases and V by 2 bases; bases with no gene match: 0. Germline CDR1 and CDR2: KGHSH and LQKENI. In nucleotides, the CDR3 is TGTGCCAGCTCACCAACAGGGGGCACTGAAGCTTTCTTT. Translating it yields CASSPTGGTEAFF.

The rearrangement uses TRBV4-1 and TRBJ1-6, with D possibly being TRBD1 (6 bases). The CDR3 contains 17 residues. V lost 3 bases and J lost 9, with 21 bases in between. CDR1 and CDR2 (germline): MGHRA, YSYEKL. The CDR3 spells CASSQDSFSFALSPLHF. In DNA, the CDR3 is TGCGCCAGCAGCCAGGACAGCTTCTCTTTCGCACTTTCACCCCTCCACTTT.

The chain couples TRBV4-2 to TRBJ2-5; weak D call: TRBD2 (5 bases). Germline CDR1 LGHNA, CDR2 YNFKEQ. V was cut by 0 bases and J by 8 bases, with 16 bases left in between. The CDR3 extends over 15 amino acids. CDR3 in DNA: TGTGCCAGCAGCCAAGAAAAGTCGCTGGGGAGTACCCAGTACTTC. Its protein product is CASSQEKSLGSTQYF.

The V gene is TRBV13, the J gene TRBJ1-6; D not certain. V was clipped by 7 bases and J by 9 bases, with 16 bases between them. Germline V gene sequence: CDR1 PRHDT, CDR2 FYEKMQ (reference sequence). This CDR3 spans 14 amino acids. The CDR3 DNA follows: TGTGCCAGCACCCGGTCGGGGTCTTCTTCACCCCTCCACTTT. It is translated as CASTRSGSSSPLHF. The full variable domain, its missing parts supplied by reference TRBV13 and TRBJ1-6, is AAGVIQSPRHLIKEKRETATLKCYPIPRHDTVYWYQQGPGQDPQFLISFYEKMQSDKGSIPDRFSAQQFSDYHSELNMSSLELGDSALYFCASTRSGSSSPLHFGNGTRLTVT.